This TCR beta chain was documented in a study of cytomegalovirus exposure and HLA in healthy donors (dated by TCRdb to 2015 to 2018). About the investigation overall: An earlier analysis of approximately 640 of the donors reported about 250 Gb of sequence data and roughly 110 million unique TCR beta sequences from approximately 180 million T cells. A later analysis re-analyzed previously published TCR beta repertoires from approximately 670 donors and added high-resolution HLA genotyping to study TCR occurrence patterns. Across 300 to 500 genotyped donors of the cohort, an average of 235,054 unique TCR beta nucleotide sequences per donor were sequenced, and approximately 17% of those sequences were non-productive. To decide whether each TCR beta V gene segment behaved as functional or pseudogenic, an earlier analysis of some 600 of the donors relied on high-throughput TCR beta sequencing. The later analysis used no new phenotypic data to find candidate immune exposures, relying instead on TCR beta sequences and their occurrence across donors. Around 320 gigabases of sequencing data and 80 million or so unique TCR sequences were included in an early release covering 550 to 650 HLA-typed donors. Among the roughly 400 genotyped donors, under 90% belonged to the genetic ancestry cluster associated with self-reported Caucasian donors. Every discovery cohort repertoire had been produced on one sequencing platform. Typing coverage differed by locus: A, B, C, DRB1 and DQB1 were typed in about 629-640 donors, DQA1 in approximately 520, DPA1 in 606, and DPB1 in approximately 450. Donor age, sex, ethnicity and CMV serostatus were compiled alongside the repertoire data. HLA typing covered class I and class II loci at four-digit resolution. Using immunosequencing, the study profiled T cell repertoires from around 680 subjects and related those repertoires to cytomegalovirus serostatus. A later genetic analysis took genome-wide SNP genotypes for about three fifths of the 666 donors and used that subset as a discovery cohort. To predict cytomegalovirus infection status, the study brought together high-throughput TCR immunosequencing, statistical association of individual TCRs with disease status, and machine learning. The aim of the study was to test whether cataloging public T cell receptors could identify signatures of past pathogen exposure. Five DR-DQ haplotypes were treated as single units for association and clustering because of strong linkage in the cohort. Along with the roughly 610-subject first cohort, a separate validation cohort of over a hundred different subjects was used. Summary of the overall study and its limitations: Most CMV-associated TCR beta chains appeared to be HLA-restricted in a later analysis, and the HLA associations seemed to be driven largely by CMV exposure. In both the original and validation cohorts, the classifier was reported to diagnose cytomegalovirus status with high specificity and sensitivity. Because some donors lacked HLA typing at each locus, the association tests relied only on the typed subset. Across donors, most TCR sequences were observed very rarely, whereas some public TCRs were present in many individuals. A later analysis reported that several top co-occurrence clusters appeared linked to parvovirus B19, influenza, CMV and Epstein-Barr virus. Strong co-occurrence of HLA alleles, especially DR and DQ, made assigning TCR associations to individual alleles difficult. A later analysis associated some 17,000 TCR beta sequences with specific HLA alleles at a false discovery rate of 0.05. The only immune exposure information available for the cohort was CMV serostatus. In vitro tests confirmed that a few of the cytomegalovirus-associated TCR beta chains recognize cytomegalovirus antigens. A further reported finding was that TCR beta sequences accurately predicted the HLA-A and HLA-B alleles for most subjects in the first cohort. A group of highly shared sequence variants was considered likely to be a technical artifact of the sequencing pipeline. Broadly in line with IMGT annotations, most TCR beta V segments showed up in productive rearrangements about 87% or about 30% of the time in an earlier analysis of several hundred of the donors. This cohort had only TCR beta chains sequenced, and the lack of alpha or paired-chain data limited which features could be detected. Roughly uniform sequencing depth across donors was assumed in presence/absence analyses, although this assumption may not hold. Linkage disequilibrium might explain the correlated functional status among segregating V segments, but an unknown experimental factor could not be excluded. A later genetic analysis reported fewer N-insertions in productive TCRs among donors in an Asian-associated ancestry cluster than the roughly 640-donor mean. The earlier analysis of a few hundred of the donors excluded some 16 rarely observed V segments, including chromosome 9 orphons, because counts were too low. It was suggested by the authors that the approach could potentially be generalized to other disease states and immunological phenotypes. A total of roughly 160 TCR beta chains were listed by the study as associated with cytomegalovirus. Compared with equally common non-associated chains, HLA-associated TCR beta chains in a later analysis were more clonally expanded and had lower generation probabilities. In a later genetic analysis, a missense DCLRE1C variant was associated with V-gene and J-gene trimming of TCR beta chains, and the association was replicated in an independent cohort. In a later analysis, TCR association rates were found to vary across HLA loci, with the most associated TCRs seen for DRB1 alleles and the fewest for HLA-C alleles. Some IMGT-functional V segments, including TRBV6-2 and TRBV6-3, could not be told apart with the 87-base-pair reads, so those segments were excluded.

In total, over 600 healthy bone marrow donors made up the cohort. All cohort members were sampled while nominally healthy, although unrecorded immune exposures were likely present. The donor was CMV seropositive and belonged to the group of some 290 seropositive cohort members. A peripheral blood sample was provided by each donor, and peripheral blood mononuclear cells were used for TCR beta sequencing. Genomic DNA was extracted from the blood cell samples with the Qiagen DNeasy Blood Extraction Kit. Library construction relied on the immunoSEQ multiplex PCR assay. A mixture of 60 forward primers for TCR Vbeta segments and 13 reverse primers for TCR Jbeta segments was used in the multiplex PCR. A multiplex PCR assay on genomic DNA amplified the CDR3 region of rearranged TCR beta genes. On the Illumina HiSeq System, the amplified TCR beta libraries were sequenced as 87-base-pair reads. Regarding the original processing steps: A later analysis counted about 80 million unique TCR beta chains across the 640 or so repertoires, and 10 million to 11 million of these chains were shared by at least two donors. Raw reads were error-corrected and collapsed into unique sequences by a nearest-neighbor algorithm in which closely related sequences were merged to remove PCR and sequencing errors. CDR3 sequences were aligned to IMGT reference sequences to assign V, D and J gene segments. Each retained sequence needed at least a six-nucleotide match to both a V gene segment and a J gene segment. A rearrangement counted as productive if the CDR3 had no stop codons and remained in frame with V and J, and every other rearrangement counted as non-productive. Following IMGT convention, CDR3 was defined as the stretch from the second conserved V-encoded cysteine to the conserved J-encoded phenylalanine. Sequences without an unambiguous match to a single V gene segment were excluded from the earlier analysis of almost 600 of the donors. An earlier analysis of a few hundred of the donors called V segments functional above 56.7% productive rearrangements and segregating when the between-donor standard deviation exceeded 5%. A statistical classification framework was built for diagnosing cytomegalovirus status from the catalog of TCR beta chain sequences. In a later analysis, TCR nucleotide sequences were compared against IMGT/GENE-DB human TR gene sequences so that V and J genes could be assigned. In a later analysis, CDR3 sequences and most-parsimonious VDJ recombination scenarios were assigned using the TCRdist pipeline. In a later analysis, every TCR beta chain was defined by the combination of its CDR3 amino acid sequence and its V-gene family, and reads without a unique V-gene family were dropped. In a later analysis, a few hundred highly shared, low-generation-probability nucleotide sequences were removed to address suspected cross-contamination and a sequencing artifact. In a later analysis, a clonal expansion index for each public chain was calculated from normalized within-repertoire ranks of inferred template counts. In a later analysis, generation probabilities were computed with a VDJ recombination model fitted to out-of-frame rearrangements, and the resulting probabilities were checked against IGoR. A later analysis scored TCR-TCR, TCR-HLA and TCR-CMV co-occurrence with hypergeometric tests, applying a repertoire-size bias correction to TCR pairs. False discovery rates were estimated in a later analysis by permuting HLA or CMV assignments 20 times. A later analysis grouped co-occurring TCRs with DBSCAN, adding TCRdist sequence similarity when clustering within HLA-allele-positive subsets. For co-occurrence clustering, repertoires with fewer than 30,000 or more than 120,000 public chains were excluded, along with five or six repertoires with anomalous nucleotide sharing. The table was pulled from immuneACCESS by TCRdb, which kept in-frame rearrangements only. Such tables lose some clones; where checked, under half of the loss comes from unresolved V genes, and the rest has no known cause. The DNA was the basis for D and trimming; V, J and clone size are from that table. For this sample the table gives approximately 150,000 clones, of which roughly 80% were detected only once. The ten biggest clones cover 4.3% of the sample.

From the germline V gene, CDR1 is SGHTA and CDR2 is FQGNSA. From cysteine to phenylalanine, the CDR3 is 12 amino acids long. The only DNA kept is the CDR3, 36 bases in frame from the first base. V lost 3 bases and J lost 9 bases; the stretch between them is 9 bases long. In the case of this clone: Its antigen has not been determined. No much larger clonotype is one base removed from it; base qualities were not supplied.

Recombination connected TRBV7-2 to TRBJ2-1, with no reliable assignment of the D segment. This TCR was recovered from a woman between 35 and 50 years old in good health and CMV-seropositive. Sequencing was carried out using PBMCs. The DNA is as follows: TGTGCCAGCAGCTTGGCGGCCTTTGAGCAGTTCTTC. Translated, this gives CASSLAAFEQFF.